This TCR beta chain is from a study of T cells after posttransplantation cyclophosphamide. Study-level points and caveats: Tissue-infiltrating T cells from skin or gut overlapped little with blood T cells.

This clone is a singleton in its sample. Its antigen is not identified. The naive gate required viable CD3+CD4+ or CD3+CD8+ cells with CCR7+CD45RA+CD45RO-CD95-CD27+CD28+ phenotype. The data were produced by immunoSEQ multiplex PCR, yet TCRdb's version contains in-frame clones alone and is incomplete. The profile covers about 21,000 clones, with roughly 98% appearing a single time and 0.13% taken by the ten largest. Trimming shortened V by 3 bases and J by 0 bases, and 9 bases separated the two germline ends. Germline V CDR1 and CDR2: PRHDT, FYEKMQ (reference sequence). This CDR3 is built from 15 residues.

J is TRBJ2-1 and V is TRBV13; D possibly corresponds to TRBD2 (6 bases). The material sequenced was naive CD8+ T cells sorted from PBMCs. The clonotype was recovered from a man aged 35 to 55 in good health, CMV-negative, and a related stem cell transplant donor. This CDR3 reads CASSFPGSSYNEQFF. The DNA for the CDR3 is TGTGCCAGCAGCTTTCCCGGGAGCTCCTACAATGAGCAGTTCTTC. Complete variable domain (other parts from reference TRBV13 and TRBJ2-1): AAGVIQSPRHLIKEKRETATLKCYPIPRHDTVYWYQQGPGQDPQFLISFYEKMQSDKGSIPDRFSAQQFSDYHSELNMSSLELGDSALYFCASSFPGSSYNEQFFGPGTRLTVL.